This T cell receptor (beta chain) stems from a study of T-cell memory formation after mild COVID-19. The study, taken as a whole, reports: Shrinking CD4+ clones resided mostly in CM and EM, and CD8+ ones in EMRA.

V shed 1 base and J shed 1 base, with 11 bases lying between them. The CDR3 runs to 16 residues. Germline V gene lookup returns CDR1 LNHDA and CDR2 SQIVND (reference sequence). About this clonotype: Its antigen is not identified.

With constant-segment primers, 5'RACE yielded cDNA libraries of TCR alpha and TCR beta that carried sample barcodes and UMIs. One entry per CDR3 protein, called by TCRdb with MiXCR from the 5' RACE reads. Among 300,000 to 400,000 distinct CDR3 sequences, 10% to 15% were seen once, and the ten largest hold about a fifth. The clonotype comes from a man between 18 and 35 years old who had mild COVID-19 (a few samples of this study predate the infection). Cell type and time point are not known. The rearrangement links TRBV19 to TRBJ2-1, with a possible D match to TRBD2 (6 bases). Source material: PBMCs or a T cell subset sorted from them (not recorded which). This CDR3 reads CASSIGLRESYNEQFF. As DNA, the CDR3 is TGTGCCAGTAGTATAGGTTTACGGGAGTCCTACAATGAGCAGTTCTTC.